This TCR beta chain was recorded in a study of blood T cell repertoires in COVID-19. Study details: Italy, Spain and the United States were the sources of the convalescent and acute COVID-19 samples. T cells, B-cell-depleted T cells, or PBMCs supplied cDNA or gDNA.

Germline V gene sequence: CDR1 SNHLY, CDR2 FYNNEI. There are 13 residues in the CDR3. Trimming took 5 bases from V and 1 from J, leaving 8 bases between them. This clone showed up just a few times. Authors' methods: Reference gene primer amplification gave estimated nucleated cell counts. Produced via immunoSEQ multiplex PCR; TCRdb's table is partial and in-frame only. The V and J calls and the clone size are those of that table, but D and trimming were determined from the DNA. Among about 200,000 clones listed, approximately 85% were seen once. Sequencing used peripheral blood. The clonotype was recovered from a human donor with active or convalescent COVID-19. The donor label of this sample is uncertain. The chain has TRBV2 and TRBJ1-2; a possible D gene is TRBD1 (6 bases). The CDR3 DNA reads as TGTGCCAGCAGTATACAGGGTAACTATGGCTACACCTTC. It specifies CASSIQGNYGYTF.